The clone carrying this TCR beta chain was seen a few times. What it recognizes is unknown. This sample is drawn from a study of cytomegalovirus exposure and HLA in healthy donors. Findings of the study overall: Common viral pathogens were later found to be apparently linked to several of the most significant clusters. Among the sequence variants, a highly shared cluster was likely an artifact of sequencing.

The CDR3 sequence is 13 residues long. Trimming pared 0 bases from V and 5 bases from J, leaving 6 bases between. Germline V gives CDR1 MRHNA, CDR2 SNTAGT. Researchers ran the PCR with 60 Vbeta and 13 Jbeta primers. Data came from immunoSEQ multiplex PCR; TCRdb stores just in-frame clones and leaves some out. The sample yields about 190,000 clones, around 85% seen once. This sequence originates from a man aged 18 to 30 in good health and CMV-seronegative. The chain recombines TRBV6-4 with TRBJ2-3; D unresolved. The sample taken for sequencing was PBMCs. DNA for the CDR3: TGTGCCAGCAGTGACTCGAGTTTAGATACGCAGTATTTT. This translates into CASSDSSLDTQYF.